Listed below are T cell receptor beta chains from one sample, sequenced in a study of long-term antiretroviral therapy in people with HIV. Sequenced by immunoSEQ multiplex PCR; TCRdb stores in-frame clones only, minus some. The profile shows 20,000 or so clones, approximately 78% of them singletons. The sample was unsorted PBMCs, taken 0.2 years after starting antiretroviral therapy. These receptors were obtained from a woman aged 25 to 45 with HIV. The conserved cysteine and the conserved F or W are not part of the CDR3 here.

v_call: TRBV4-2
j_call: TRBJ2-1
cdr3_aa: ASSQVSGGGNEQF

v_call: TRBV11-2
j_call: TRBJ1-1
cdr3_aa: ASSLEGFTEAF

v_call: TRBV19
j_call: TRBJ1-5
cdr3_aa: ASSTDSNQPQH

v_call: TRBV7-2
j_call: TRBJ2-3
cdr3_aa: ASSLDGGRTDTQY

v_call: TRBV4-1
j_call: TRBJ2-7
cdr3_aa: ASSARDGAFYEQY

v_call: TRBV9
j_call: TRBJ2-7
cdr3_aa: ASSVERGGEQY

v_call: TRBV6-5
j_call: TRBJ1-1
cdr3_aa: ASCSSFLPGTEAF

v_call: TRBV7-9
j_call: TRBJ2-5
cdr3_aa: ASSLGGNIQETQY

v_call: TRBV5-8
j_call: TRBJ1-2
cdr3_aa: ASSRGQHNYGYT

v_call: TRBV29-1
j_call: TRBJ1-1
cdr3_aa: SGDRGNTEAF

v_call: TRBV18
j_call: TRBJ2-3
cdr3_aa: ASSSPGGDTQY

v_call: TRBV19
j_call: TRBJ1-1
cdr3_aa: ASRFEGTEAF

v_call: TRBV30
j_call: TRBJ1-2
cdr3_aa: AWSLLGGYGYT

v_call: TRBV6-1
j_call: TRBJ2-2
cdr3_aa: ASSELGTGELF

v_call: TRBV29-1
j_call: TRBJ2-1
cdr3_aa: SAGYNEQF

v_call: TRBV18
j_call: TRBJ1-4
cdr3_aa: ASSLLDEKLF

v_call: TRBV14
j_call: TRBJ2-1
cdr3_aa: ASSQVRGLNNEQF

v_call: TRBV30
j_call: TRBJ1-1
cdr3_aa: AWMRPQGRQNTEAF